The 8 T cell receptor beta chains presented below share a single source sample, sequenced in a study of shared clonotypes between healthy human individuals. Generated by immunoSEQ multiplex PCR, the TCRdb table keeps only in-frame clones and is missing some. The data show approximately 2.1 million clones, over 90% seen once. The sequenced sample consisted of naive CD4+ T cells from PBMCs. The subset: CD45RA+ positively selected. The receptors shown here come from a man between 18 and 29 years old in good health. Some clones in this sample may be carry-over from other donors' samples.

The chain couples TRBV5-4 to TRBJ1-4, with unresolved D. Germline V lookup: CDR1 SGHNT, CDR2 YYREEE (reference sequence). Deletions cut 6 bases from V and 5 bases from J, with 14 bases between. CDR3 size: 14 residues. CDR3: CASNNKSGNEKLFF. For the CDR3, the DNA is TGTGCCAGCAACAACAAAAGCGGAAATGAAAAACTGTTTTTT.

This rearrangement joins TRBV19 to TRBJ2-2; perhaps TRBD2 as D (5 bases). The CDR3 totals 14 residues. Trimming cost V 6 bases and J 4 bases, with 12 bases left between them. The germline V gene has CDR1 LNHDA and CDR2 SQIVND (reference sequence). For the CDR3, the DNA is TGTGCCAGTAGGAACAGCGGTAGCACCGGGGAGCTGTTTTTT. Its protein is CASRNSGSTGELFF.

The chain uses TRBV7-8 and TRBJ2-7, with 8 bases that match TRBD2. The trim removed 5 bases at V and 2 bases at J, leaving 5 bases unmatched. This CDR3 comprises 14 residues. The germline CDR1 and CDR2 sequences are SGHVS and FQNEAQ. CDR3 region: CASSPRTSPYEQYF. The CDR3 DNA follows: TGTGCCAGCAGCCCCCGGACTAGCCCCTACGAGCAGTACTTC.

The chain joins TRBV7-8 to TRBJ1-1; 8 nucleotides line up with TRBD1. The CDR3 runs to 13 residues. Trimming took 2 bases from V and 7 from J; bases not matched to a gene: 3. Germline V lookup: CDR1 SGHVS, CDR2 FQNEAQ. CDR3 coding DNA: TGTGCCAGCAGCTTACGACAGGGGATTGAAGCTTTCTTT. Amino acid sequence: CASSLRQGIEAFF.

The chain carries TRBV5-1 and TRBJ2-5; TRBD1 matches at 9 bases. In germline, CDR1 is SGHRS, CDR2 YFSETQ. The V segment lost 3 bases and the J segment 5 bases; nucleotides outside the gene matches: 11. The CDR3 totals 16 residues. The CDR3 sequence: CASSWSPGQGRETQYF. CDR3 coding DNA: TGCGCCAGCAGCTGGAGCCCGGGACAGGGTCGGGAGACCCAGTACTTC.

Notes on this clone: Distinct nucleotide sequences in the sample also encode this CDR3. This chain links TRBV7-9 with TRBJ2-7; 10 positions agree with TRBD1. Germline V gene lookup returns CDR1 SEHNR and CDR2 FQNEAQ (reference sequence). CDR3 size: 15 residues. V was pared by 5 bases and J by 3 bases, with 7 bases of the junction left unmatched. The CDR3 DNA sequence: TGTGCCAGCAGCCCCCCCGGACAGGGGGTCTACGAGCAGTACTTC. This sequence encodes CASSPPGQGVYEQYF.

CDR3 residues: CASSPTLAGAVYEQYF. The CDR3 DNA follows: TGTGCCAGCAGCCCGACGTTAGCGGGAGCGGTCTACGAGCAGTACTTC. The rearrangement uses TRBV7-2 and TRBJ2-7; 9 bases map to TRBD2. Germline V CDR1 and CDR2: SGHTA, FQGNSA. V trimming: 5 bases; J trimming: 3 bases; junction bases outside the gene matches: 11. The CDR3 contains 16 residues.

The V call is TRBV4-1, the J call TRBJ1-2; possibly TRBD1 for D (5 bases). The CDR3 has 14 amino acids. Trimming pared 2 bases from V and 3 bases from J, leaving 10 bases between. Germline V gene lookup returns CDR1 MGHRA and CDR2 YSYEKL. CDR3 sequence reads: CASSQPGYDYGYTF. The CDR3, as DNA: TGCGCCAGCAGCCAACCAGGGTACGACTATGGCTACACCTTC.